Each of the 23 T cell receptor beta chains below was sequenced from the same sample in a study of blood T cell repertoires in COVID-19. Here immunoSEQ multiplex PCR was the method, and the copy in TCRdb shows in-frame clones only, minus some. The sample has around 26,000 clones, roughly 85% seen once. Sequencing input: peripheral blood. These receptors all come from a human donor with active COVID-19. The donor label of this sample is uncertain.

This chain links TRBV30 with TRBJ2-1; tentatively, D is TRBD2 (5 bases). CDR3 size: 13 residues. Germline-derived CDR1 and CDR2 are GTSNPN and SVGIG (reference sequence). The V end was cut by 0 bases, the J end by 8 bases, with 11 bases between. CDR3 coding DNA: TGTGCCTGGAGTGTACTCTTGGGAGATGAGCAGTTCTTC. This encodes CAWSVLLGDEQFF. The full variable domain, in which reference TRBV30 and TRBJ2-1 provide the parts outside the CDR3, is SQTIHQWPATLVQPVGSPLSLECTVEGTSNPNLYWYRQAAGRGLQLLFYSVGIGQISSEVPQNLSASRPQDRQFILSSKKLLLSDSGFYLCAWSVLLGDEQFFGPGTRLTVL.

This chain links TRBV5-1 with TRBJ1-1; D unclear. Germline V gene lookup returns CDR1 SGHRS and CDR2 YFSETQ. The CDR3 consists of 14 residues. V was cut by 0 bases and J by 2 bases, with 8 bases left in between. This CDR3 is CASSLGPSNTEAFF. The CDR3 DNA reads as TGCGCCAGCAGCTTGGGGCCCTCTAACACTGAAGCTTTCTTT.

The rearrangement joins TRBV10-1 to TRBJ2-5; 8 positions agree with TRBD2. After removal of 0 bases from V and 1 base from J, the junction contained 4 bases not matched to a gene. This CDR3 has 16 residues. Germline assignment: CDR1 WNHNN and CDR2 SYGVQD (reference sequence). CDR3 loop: CASSESSGASQETQYF. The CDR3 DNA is TGCGCCAGCAGTGAGTCTAGCGGGGCTAGCCAAGAGACCCAGTACTTC.

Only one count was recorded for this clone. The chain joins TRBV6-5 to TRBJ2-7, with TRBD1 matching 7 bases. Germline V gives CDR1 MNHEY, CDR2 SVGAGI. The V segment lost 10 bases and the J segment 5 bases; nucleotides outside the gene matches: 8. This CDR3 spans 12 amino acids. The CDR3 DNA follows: TGTGCCATCGACAGGGCTCTGAACGAGCAGTACTTC. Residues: CAIDRALNEQYF.

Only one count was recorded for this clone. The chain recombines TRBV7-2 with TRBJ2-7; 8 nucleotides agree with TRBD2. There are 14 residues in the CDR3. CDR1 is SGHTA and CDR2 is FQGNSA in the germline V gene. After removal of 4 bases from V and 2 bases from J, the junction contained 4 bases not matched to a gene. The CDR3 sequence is CASSSIAGTYEQYF. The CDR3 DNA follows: TGTGCCAGCAGCTCAATAGCGGGAACCTACGAGCAGTACTTC.

The CDR3 DNA follows: TGTGCCAGTAGTATACACAGGGGTGGGGCCAACGTCCTGACTTTC. As protein: CASSIHRGGANVLTF. V usage is TRBV19 and J usage is TRBJ2-6, with 7 nucleotides matching TRBD1. The V and J ends lost 2 bases and 3 bases, in that order; junction bases with no gene match: 1. Germline V gene data show CDR1 as LNHDA and CDR2 as SQIVND (reference sequence). The CDR3 contains 15 residues. The full variable domain, rest sourced from reference TRBV19 and TRBJ2-6, is DGGITQSPKYLFRKEGQNVTLSCEQNLNHDAMYWYRQDPGQGLRLIYYSQIVNDFQKGDIAEGYSVSREKKESFPLTVTSAQKNPTAFYLCASSIHRGGANVLTFGAGSRLTVL.

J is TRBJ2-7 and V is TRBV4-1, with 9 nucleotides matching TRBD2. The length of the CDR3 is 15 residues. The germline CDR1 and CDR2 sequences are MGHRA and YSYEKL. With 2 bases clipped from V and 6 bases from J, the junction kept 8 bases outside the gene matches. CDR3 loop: CASSQILAGDREQYF. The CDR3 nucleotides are TGCGCCAGCAGCCAAATTTTAGCGGGAGATCGCGAGCAGTACTTC.

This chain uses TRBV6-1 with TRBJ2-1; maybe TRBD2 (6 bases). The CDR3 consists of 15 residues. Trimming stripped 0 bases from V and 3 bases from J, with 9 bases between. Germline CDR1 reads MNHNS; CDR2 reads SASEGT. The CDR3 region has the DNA TGTGCCAGCAGTGAAGCAACGGGGGACTACAATGAGCAGTTCTTC. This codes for CASSEATGDYNEQFF.

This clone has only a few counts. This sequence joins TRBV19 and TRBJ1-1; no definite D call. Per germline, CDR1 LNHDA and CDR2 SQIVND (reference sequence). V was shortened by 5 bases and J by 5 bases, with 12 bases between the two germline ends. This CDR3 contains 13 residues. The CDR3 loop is CASSARGRTEAFF. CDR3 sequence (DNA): TGTGCCAGTAGTGCGCGGGGAAGGACTGAAGCTTTCTTT.

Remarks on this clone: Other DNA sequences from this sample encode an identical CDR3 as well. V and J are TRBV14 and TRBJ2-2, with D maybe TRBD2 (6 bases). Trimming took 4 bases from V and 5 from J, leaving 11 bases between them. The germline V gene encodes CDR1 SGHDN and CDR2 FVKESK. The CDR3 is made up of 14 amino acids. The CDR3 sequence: CASSLLATTGELFF. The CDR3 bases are TGTGCCAGCAGCCTACTAGCAACGACCGGGGAGCTGTTTTTT.

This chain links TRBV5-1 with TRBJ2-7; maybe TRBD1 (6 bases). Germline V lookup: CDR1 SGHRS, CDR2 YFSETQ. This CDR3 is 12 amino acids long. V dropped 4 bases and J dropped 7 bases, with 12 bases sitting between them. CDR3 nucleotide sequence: TGCGCCAGCAGCCAAACTACAGGGGAGCAGTACTTC. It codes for CASSQTTGEQYF.

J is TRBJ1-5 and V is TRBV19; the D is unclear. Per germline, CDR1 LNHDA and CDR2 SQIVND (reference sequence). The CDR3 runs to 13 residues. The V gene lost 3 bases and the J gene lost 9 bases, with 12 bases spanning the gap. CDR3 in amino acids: CASSMGALTPQHF. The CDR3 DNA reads TGTGCCAGTAGTATGGGCGCTTTAACGCCCCAGCATTTT.

The CDR3 coding sequence is TGTGCCAGCAGCTTTTTTGGGCAGGGGGTAGATACGCAGTATTTT. Protein: CASSFFGQGVDTQYF. This sequence joins TRBV7-9 and TRBJ2-3, with 7 nucleotides matching TRBD1. The trim removed 3 bases at V and 5 bases at J, leaving 8 bases unmatched. This CDR3 has 15 amino acids. From germline, CDR1 is SEHNR and CDR2 FQNEAQ (reference sequence).

In DNA form, the CDR3 reads TGCAGTGCTAGACAGGGGCTCGAGCAGTACTTC. Translation: CSARQGLEQYF. J is TRBJ2-7 and V is TRBV20-1; D possibly corresponds to TRBD1 (6 bases). Trimming shortened V by 2 bases and J by 6 bases, and 8 bases separated the two germline ends. Germline lookup yields CDR1 DFQATT and CDR2 SNEGSKA (reference sequence). The CDR3 sequence is 11 residues long.

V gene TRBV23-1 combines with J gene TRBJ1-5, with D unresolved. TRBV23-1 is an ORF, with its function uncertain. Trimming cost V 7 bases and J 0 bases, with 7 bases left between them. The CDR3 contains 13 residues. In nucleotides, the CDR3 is TGCGCCAGCAATCAGAGTAGCAATCAGCCCCAGCATTTT. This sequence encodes CASNQSSNQPQHF.

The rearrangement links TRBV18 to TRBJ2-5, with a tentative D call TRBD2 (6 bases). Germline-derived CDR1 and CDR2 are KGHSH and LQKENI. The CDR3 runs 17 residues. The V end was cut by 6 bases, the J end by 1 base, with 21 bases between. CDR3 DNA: TGTGCCAGCTCGGGCGACGTCGGGAGCAACTCCCAAGAGACCCAGTACTTC. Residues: CASSGDVGSNSQETQYF.

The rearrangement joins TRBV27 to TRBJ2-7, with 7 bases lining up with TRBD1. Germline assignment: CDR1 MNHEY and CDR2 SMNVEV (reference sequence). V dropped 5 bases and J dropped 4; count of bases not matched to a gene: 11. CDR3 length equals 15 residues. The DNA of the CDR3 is TGTGCCAGCAGTCTGGGGTGGGGGACAGAATACGAGCAGTACTTC. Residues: CASSLGWGTEYEQYF.

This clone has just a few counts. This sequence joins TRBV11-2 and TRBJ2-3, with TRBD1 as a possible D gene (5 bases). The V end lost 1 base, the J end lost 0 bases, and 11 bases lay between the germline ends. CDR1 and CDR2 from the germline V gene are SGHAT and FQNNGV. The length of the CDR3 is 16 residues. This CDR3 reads CASSLGVGASTDTQYF. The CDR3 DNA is TGTGCCAGCAGCTTAGGGGTAGGGGCGAGCACAGATACGCAGTATTTT.

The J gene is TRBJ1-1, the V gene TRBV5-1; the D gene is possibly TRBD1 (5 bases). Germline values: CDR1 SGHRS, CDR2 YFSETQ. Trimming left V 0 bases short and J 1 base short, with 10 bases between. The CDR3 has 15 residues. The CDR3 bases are TGCGCCAGCAGCTTGGCCTTTGGACAGAACACTGAAGCTTTCTTT. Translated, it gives CASSLAFGQNTEAFF.

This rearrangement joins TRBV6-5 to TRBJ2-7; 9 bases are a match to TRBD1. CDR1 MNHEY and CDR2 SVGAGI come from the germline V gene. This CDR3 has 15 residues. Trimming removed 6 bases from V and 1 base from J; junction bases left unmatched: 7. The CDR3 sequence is CASREAGTGSYEQYF. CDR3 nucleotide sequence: TGTGCCAGCAGAGAGGCCGGGACAGGGTCCTACGAGCAGTACTTC.

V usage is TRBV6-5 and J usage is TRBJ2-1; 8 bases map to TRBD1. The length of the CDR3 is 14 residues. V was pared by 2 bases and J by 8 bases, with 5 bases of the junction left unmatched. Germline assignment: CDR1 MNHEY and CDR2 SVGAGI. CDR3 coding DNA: TGTGCCAGCAGTTACCTAGGACAGGGCTATGAGCAGTTCTTC. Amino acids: CASSYLGQGYEQFF.

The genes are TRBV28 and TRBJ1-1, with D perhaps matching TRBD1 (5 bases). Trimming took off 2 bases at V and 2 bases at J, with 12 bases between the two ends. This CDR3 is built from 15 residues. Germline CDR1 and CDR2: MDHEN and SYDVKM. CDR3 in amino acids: CASSLNGALNTEAFF. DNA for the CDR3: TGTGCCAGCAGTTTAAATGGGGCCCTAAACACTGAAGCTTTCTTT.

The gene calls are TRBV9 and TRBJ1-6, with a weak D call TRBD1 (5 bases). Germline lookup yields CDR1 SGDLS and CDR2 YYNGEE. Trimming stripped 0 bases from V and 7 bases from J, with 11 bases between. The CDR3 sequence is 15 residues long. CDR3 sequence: CASSVGSGKNSPLHF. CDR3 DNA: TGTGCCAGCAGCGTAGGTTCAGGGAAGAATTCACCCCTCCACTTT.